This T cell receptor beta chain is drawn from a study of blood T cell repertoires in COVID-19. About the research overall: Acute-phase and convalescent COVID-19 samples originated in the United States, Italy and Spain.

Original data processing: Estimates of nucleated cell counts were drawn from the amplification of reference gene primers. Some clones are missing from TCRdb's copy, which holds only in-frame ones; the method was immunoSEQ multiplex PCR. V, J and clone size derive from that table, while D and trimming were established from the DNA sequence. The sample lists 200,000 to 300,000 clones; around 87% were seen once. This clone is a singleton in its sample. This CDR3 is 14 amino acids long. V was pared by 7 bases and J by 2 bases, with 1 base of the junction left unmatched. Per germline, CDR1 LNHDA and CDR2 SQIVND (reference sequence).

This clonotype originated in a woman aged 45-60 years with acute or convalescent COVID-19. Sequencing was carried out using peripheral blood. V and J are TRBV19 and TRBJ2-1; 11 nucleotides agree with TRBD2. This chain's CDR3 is CASIAGGPYNEQFF. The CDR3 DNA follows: TGTGCCAGTATAGCGGGAGGGCCCTACAATGAGCAGTTCTTC.